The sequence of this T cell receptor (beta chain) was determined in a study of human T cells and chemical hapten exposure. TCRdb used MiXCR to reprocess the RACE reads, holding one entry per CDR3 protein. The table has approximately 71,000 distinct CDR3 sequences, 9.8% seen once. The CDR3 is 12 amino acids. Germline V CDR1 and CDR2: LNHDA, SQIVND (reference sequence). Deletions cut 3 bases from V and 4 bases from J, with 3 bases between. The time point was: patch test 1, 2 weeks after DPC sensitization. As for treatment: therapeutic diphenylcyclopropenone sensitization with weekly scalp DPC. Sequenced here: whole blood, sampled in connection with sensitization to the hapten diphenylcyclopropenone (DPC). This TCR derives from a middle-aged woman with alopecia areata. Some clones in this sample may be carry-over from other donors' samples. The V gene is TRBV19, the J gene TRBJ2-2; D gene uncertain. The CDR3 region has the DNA TGTGCCAGTAGTATTTCCACCGGGGAGCTGTTTTTT. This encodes CASSISTGELFF. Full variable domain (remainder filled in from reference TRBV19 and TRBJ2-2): DGGITQSPKYLFRKEGQNVTLSCEQNLNHDAMYWYRQDPGQGLRLIYYSQIVNDFQKGDIAEGYSVSREKKESFPLTVTSAQKNPTAFYLCASSISTGELFFGEGSRLTVL.